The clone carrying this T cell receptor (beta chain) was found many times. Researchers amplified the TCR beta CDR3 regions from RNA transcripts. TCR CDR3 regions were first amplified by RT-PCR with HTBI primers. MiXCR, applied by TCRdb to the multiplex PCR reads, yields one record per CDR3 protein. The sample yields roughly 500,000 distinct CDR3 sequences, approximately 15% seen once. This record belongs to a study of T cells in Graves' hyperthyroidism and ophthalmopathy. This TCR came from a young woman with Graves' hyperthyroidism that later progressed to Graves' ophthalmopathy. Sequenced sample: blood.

The CDR3 sequence: CASSLVKSSPLHF. The CDR3, as DNA: TGTGCCAGCAGCTTAGTTAAAAGTTCACCCCTCCACTTT. J is TRBJ1-6 and V is TRBV11-3; D remains ambiguous. CDR1 is SGHNT, CDR2 YENEEA, per germline. This CDR3 is 13 amino acids long. Trimming stripped 1 base from V and 9 bases from J, with 7 bases between.